This T cell receptor (beta chain) stems from a study of graft-versus-host responses after intestinal transplantation (dated by TCRdb to about 2021). Background on the whole study: The transplants that recipients received were multivisceral, liver-intestinal, or isolated intestinal. All recipients received anti-thymocyte globulin induction followed by maintenance tacrolimus and steroids for around 3 years. After intestinal transplantation, graft-versus-host and host-versus-graft alloreactive T cell clones were followed in the graft, circulation and bone marrow using bulk TCR-beta CDR3 sequencing. Alloreactive clones were identified by sequencing pre-transplant mixed lymphocyte reaction products and comparing these products with unstimulated pre-transplant donor and recipient T cells. The cohort enrolled approximately 24 intestinal transplant recipients, one of whom was a retransplant, and a few patients without pretransplant specimens were excluded. A peak of at least 4% donor T cells among recipient peripheral blood mononuclear cells was the definition used for donor T cell macrochimerism. Instead of going to the commercial service, samples from a few later patients were sequenced in-house on an Illumina MiSeq and processed with MiXCR.

Blood samples were collected up to 4 times in the first month after transplant and then at least monthly when available. A remark on this clone: This clone's antigen is unknown. Base qualities are not recorded, but no much larger clone differs from it by a single base.

V loses 4 bases at its end and J loses 5 bases; junction bases beyond the gene matches: 10. The CDR3 numbers 15 residues from cysteine through phenylalanine. The retained sequence is limited to the CDR3, 45 bases, with the frame set at the first base. Based on the germline V gene, the CDR1 and CDR2 sequences are MNHEY and SVGAGI. The investigation overall reported the following: GvH clones were detected in recipient bone marrow, and some of these GvH clones were observed earlier in ileal mucosa or blood, consistent with an intestinal mucosal origin. Patients with donor T cell macrochimerism had high GvH to HvG T cell clonal ratios in their allografts. Early after transplant, declines in HvG clones were associated with peak levels of circulating GvH clones. Conclusions were limited by the relatively low number and heterogeneity of intestinal transplant patients.

The library relied on the immunoSEQ multiplex PCR assay. Adaptive Biotechnologies carried out high-throughput TCR-beta CDR3 sequencing of genomic DNA for most patients. The paper's processing steps were these. Adaptive's ImmunoSEQ software supplied the TCR sequencing data for around 19 patients, while MiXCR and VDJtools were used to process a few other patients. CDR3 nucleotide sequences shared between donor and recipient were removed because their origin could not be assigned. Alloreactive clones required at least 2-fold expansion over unstimulated cells and minimum CFSE-low frequency of 0.002% (template counts) or 0.001% (read counts). Clones were considered mappable if detected in sequenced pre-transplant spleen, lymph node, or MLR CFSE-low populations of the donor or recipient. Cumulative frequency of alloreactive clones was calculated as a percentage of all sequences weighted by copy number. TCRdb took this table from immuneACCESS and kept in-frame rearrangements with V and J called. Such tables lack part of the clones; where checked against another copy, unresolved V genes explain under half of the gap, and the rest is unexplained. The V and J calls and clone size were taken over from that table, and D and trimming were inferred from the DNA. The sample table contains approximately 18,000 clones; only one count was recorded for over 90% of them. About 0.8% of the sample is held by the ten biggest clonotypes.

The sequencing used PBMCs, collected 23 days after intestinal transplant. The receptor chain draws on TRBV6-5 and TRBJ2-7; 8 bases in the middle match TRBD1. This receptor was obtained from a human patient who received an intestinal transplant, so some T cells may come from the graft donor. The DNA sequence is as follows: TGTGCCAGCAGTTTCTTGGGACAGGCACTCAACGAGCAGTACTTC. This is translated as CASSFLGQALNEQYF.